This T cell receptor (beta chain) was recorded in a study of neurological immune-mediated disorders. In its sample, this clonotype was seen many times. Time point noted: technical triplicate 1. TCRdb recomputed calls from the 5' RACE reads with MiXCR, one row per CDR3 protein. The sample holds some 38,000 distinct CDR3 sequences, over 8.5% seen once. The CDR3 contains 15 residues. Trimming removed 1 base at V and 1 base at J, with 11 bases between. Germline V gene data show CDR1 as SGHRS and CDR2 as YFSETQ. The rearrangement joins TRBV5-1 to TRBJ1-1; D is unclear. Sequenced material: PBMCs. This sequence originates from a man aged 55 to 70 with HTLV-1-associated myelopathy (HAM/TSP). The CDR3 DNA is TGCGCCAGCAGCTTGCAAGGCAGCCCGAACACTGAAGCTTTCTTT. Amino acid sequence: CASSLQGSPNTEAFF.